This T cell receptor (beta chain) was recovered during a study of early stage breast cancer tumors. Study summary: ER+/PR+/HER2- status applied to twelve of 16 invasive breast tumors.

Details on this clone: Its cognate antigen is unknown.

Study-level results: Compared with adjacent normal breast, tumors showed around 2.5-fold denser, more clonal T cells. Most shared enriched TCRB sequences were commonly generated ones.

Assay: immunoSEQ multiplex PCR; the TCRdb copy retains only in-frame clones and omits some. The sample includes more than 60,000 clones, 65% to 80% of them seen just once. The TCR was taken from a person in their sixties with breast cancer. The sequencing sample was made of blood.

The CDR3 region is CASSYNRQAFF. The CDR3 nucleotides are TGTGCCAGCAGTTACAACAGACAAGCTTTCTTT. The chain joins TRBV6-5 to TRBJ1-1; no clear D. The CDR3 runs to 11 residues. Germline lookup yields CDR1 MNHEY and CDR2 SVGAGI. Trimming removed 2 bases at V and 9 bases at J, with 7 bases between.